This entry lists 18 T cell receptor beta chains sequenced from one sample in a study of cytomegalovirus exposure and HLA in healthy donors. The PCR contained 60 Vbeta and 13 Jbeta primers. The data were produced by immunoSEQ multiplex PCR, yet TCRdb's version contains in-frame clones alone and is incomplete. The listing records 100,000 to 150,000 clones. What was sequenced was PBMCs. These receptors all stem from a woman in her forties in good health and CMV-seropositive.

V usage is TRBV9 and J usage is TRBJ1-2; perhaps TRBD1 as D (5 bases). The CDR3 totals 14 residues. The V end was cut by 6 bases, the J end by 8 bases, with 20 bases between. The germline gives CDR1 SGDLS, CDR2 YYNGEE. The CDR3, as DNA: TGTGCCAGCACTCGGGGGTCGGGTAGGTTCGGCTACACCTTC. This gives the protein CASTRGSGRFGYTF.

The chain recombines TRBV7-2 with TRBJ1-3; D is unresolved. Between the trimmed V and J ends, which lost 5 bases and 2 bases, there was a span of 13 bases. The CDR3 is made up of 15 amino acids. The germline V gene encodes CDR1 SGHTA and CDR2 FQGNSA. DNA of the CDR3: TGTGCCAGCAGCCCATGGACTGGGGCTGGAAACACCATATATTTT. Translating gives CASSPWTGAGNTIYF.

In regard to this clone: The junction shows a germline mismatch at one end, possibly a read error. CDR3: CAGSVGAGSTDTQYF. CDR3 coding DNA: TGTGCCGGCAGTGTTGGGGCGGGGAGCACAGATACGCAGTATTTT. This sequence joins TRBV6-4 and TRBJ2-3, with D tentatively TRBD2 (6 bases). Germline CDR1 MRHNA, CDR2 SNTAGT. This CDR3 comprises 15 residues.

This chain joins TRBV18 and TRBJ2-7, with 13 nucleotides matching TRBD2. Germline V gives CDR1 KGHSH, CDR2 LQKENI. This CDR3 is 19 amino acids long. After removal of 3 bases from V and 6 bases from J, the junction contained 17 bases not matched to a gene. CDR3 in DNA: TGTGCCAGCTCACCCTCGGGACGGAGACTAGCGGGAGGAATAAGCGAGCAGTACTTC. This gives the protein CASSPSGRRLAGGISEQYF.

The chain links TRBV5-5 to TRBJ1-3, with 8 bases matching TRBD1. J was trimmed by 3 bases and V by 4 bases; bases with no gene match: 15. Germline V lookup: CDR1 SGHKS, CDR2 YYEKEE (reference sequence). This CDR3 contains 18 residues. CDR3 sequence reads: CASSHGTGFRDFGNTIYF. The CDR3 region has the DNA TGTGCCAGCAGCCACGGGACAGGATTTCGTGATTTTGGAAACACCATATATTTT.

The chain employs TRBV27 and TRBJ1-6; the D gene is possibly TRBD1 (6 bases). V was trimmed by 5 bases and J by 10 bases, leaving 12 bases between them. This CDR3 contains 13 residues. Germline lookup yields CDR1 MNHEY and CDR2 SMNVEV (reference sequence). In DNA, the CDR3 is TGTGCCAGCAGTCTTACAGGGAAATCACCCCTCCACTTT. Translating gives CASSLTGKSPLHF.

The rearrangement uses TRBV11-2 and TRBJ2-7, with 11 bases that match TRBD2. This CDR3 spans 14 amino acids. Looked up from germline, CDR1 is SGHAT and CDR2 is FQNNGV. The trim removed 2 bases at V and 3 bases at J, leaving 0 bases unmatched. DNA of the CDR3: TGTGCCAGCAGCTTAACTAGCGGGAGCTACGAGCAGTACTTC. It yields the protein CASSLTSGSYEQYF.

The chain joins TRBV14 to TRBJ2-7, with TRBD2 identical over 7 bases. The CDR3 has 16 residues. Germline CDR1 reads SGHDN; CDR2 reads FVKESK. V dropped 4 bases and J dropped 0; count of bases not matched to a gene: 9. CDR3: CASSPRFRDYSYEQYF. CDR3 nucleotides: TGTGCCAGCAGCCCCAGATTCCGGGACTACTCCTACGAGCAGTACTTC.

The chain carries TRBV5-4 and TRBJ1-3, with D possibly TRBD1 on 5 matching bases. The germline gives CDR1 SGHNT, CDR2 YYREEE (reference sequence). The CDR3 contains 18 residues. V lost 3 bases, J lost 0 bases, and 19 bases lay in between. The CDR3 sequence: CASSSSPGRGFSGNTIYF. The CDR3 DNA is TGTGCCAGCAGCTCAAGCCCGGGACGGGGGTTCTCTGGAAACACCATATATTTT.

The DNA for the CDR3 is TGTGCCAGCAGCTTAGTAGCCAGCGGGACGAACACCGGGGAGCTGTTTTTT. This sequence encodes CASSLVASGTNTGELFF. The rearrangement joins TRBV7-8 to TRBJ2-2; TRBD2 matches 7 bases. The CDR3 length is 17 residues. The trim removed 1 base at V and 0 bases at J, leaving 5 bases unmatched. Germline V gene data show CDR1 as SGHVS and CDR2 as FQNEAQ. The entire variable domain, with the rest obtained from reference TRBV7-8 and TRBJ2-2, is as follows: GAGVSQSPRYKVAKRGQDVALRCDPISGHVSLFWYQQALGQGPEFLTYFQNEAQLDKSGLPSDRFFAERPEGSVSTLKIQRTQQEDSAVYLCASSLVASGTNTGELFFGEGSRLTVL.

This sequence joins TRBV15 and TRBJ2-5, with TRBD1 as a possible D gene (5 bases). V was clipped by 0 bases and J by 5 bases, with 13 bases between them. This CDR3 has 15 amino acids. Germline lookup yields CDR1 LNHNV and CDR2 YYDKDF (reference sequence). CDR3 bases: TGTGCCACCAGCAGAGATCCGGGCAGGGCGGAGACCCAGTACTTC. As protein: CATSRDPGRAETQYF.

The rearrangement uses TRBV27 and TRBJ1-1; 7 bases are a match to TRBD1. V was clipped by 6 bases and J by 2 bases; unmatched bases: 9. The CDR3 extends over 15 amino acids. The germline V gene has CDR1 MNHEY and CDR2 SMNVEV (reference sequence). CDR3 DNA sequence: TGTGCCAGCAGACCCCTACAGGGGTTAAACACTGAAGCTTTCTTT. Encoded protein: CASRPLQGLNTEAFF.

The rearrangement uses TRBV20-1 and TRBJ2-5; D remains unclear. The end of the DNA aligns better with TRBJ2-7, so the J call may be wrong. CDR3 size: 11 residues. Germline CDR1 reads DFQATT; CDR2 reads SNEGSKA (reference sequence). Here the CDR3 DNA reads TGCAGTGCTAACTTCGACAACGAGCAGTACTTC. This translates into CSANFDNEQYF.

The chain uses TRBV10-1 and TRBJ2-1, with 8 bases lining up with TRBD2. V was pared by 10 bases and J by 15 bases, with 20 bases of the junction left unmatched. This CDR3 has 14 amino acids. The germline CDR1 and CDR2 sequences are WNHNN and SYGVQD (reference sequence). CDR3 coding DNA: TGCGCCACCCTAGGTAAGCGGGAGAGGCCCTCACGGTTCTTC. Its protein product is CATLGKRERPSRFF.

This sequence joins TRBV28 and TRBJ2-7, with D possibly TRBD1 on 6 matching bases. V lost 5 bases and J lost 2, with 16 bases in between. The CDR3 has 15 residues. Germline-derived CDR1 and CDR2 are MDHEN and SYDVKM. As DNA, the CDR3 is TGTGCCAGCAGTACCCGACAGGTGATTACCTACGAGCAGTACTTC. It encodes CASSTRQVITYEQYF. Full variable domain (rest looked up from reference TRBV28 and TRBJ2-7): DVKVTQSSRYLVKRTGEKVFLECVQDMDHENMFWYRQDPGLGLRLIYFSYDVKMKEKGDIPEGYSVSREKKERFSLILESASTNQTSMYLCASSTRQVITYEQYFGPGTRLTVT.

V gene TRBV6-1 combines with J gene TRBJ1-5; the D gene is possibly TRBD1 (6 bases). In germline, CDR1 is MNHNS, CDR2 SASEGT. The CDR3 totals 14 residues. V lost 2 bases and J 2 bases, leaving 7 bases between the germline ends. The CDR3 reads CASSEYRGNQPQHF. In DNA, the CDR3 is TGTGCCAGCAGTGAATACAGGGGCAATCAGCCCCAGCATTTT.

The V and J genes are TRBV10-3 and TRBJ2-5, with TRBD1 identical over 7 bases. This CDR3 contains 15 residues. The V and J ends lost 6 bases and 5 bases, in that order; junction bases with no gene match: 12. Germline V CDR1 and CDR2: ENHRY, SYGVKD. The chain's CDR3 is CAIRPDRDKGETQYF. In DNA, the CDR3 is TGTGCCATCAGGCCAGACAGGGACAAGGGGGAGACCCAGTACTTC.

The chain links TRBV6-1 to TRBJ2-5; the match to TRBD2 covers 11 bases. The end of the DNA is better explained by TRBJ2-7, so the J call may be wrong. Germline values: CDR1 MNHNS, CDR2 SASEGT. CDR3 length equals 14 residues. CDR3 DNA: TGTGCCAGCAGGACTAGCGGGAAGGTCTACGAGCAGTACTTC. Translated: CASRTSGKVYEQYF.